This is a list of T cell receptor beta chains from one sample in a study of cytomegalovirus exposure and HLA in healthy donors. Some clones are missing from TCRdb's copy, which holds only in-frame ones; the method was immunoSEQ multiplex PCR. The table lists fewer than 200,000 clones, over 80% of them singletons. The source material was PBMCs. All receptors come from a girl between 10 and 17 years old in good health and CMV-seropositive. Each CDR3 is given with its conserved first and last residue.

V gene,CDR3 protein
TRBV11-2,CASSYDSTSPWQYF
TRBV27,CASRRTDLNTEAFF
TRBV2,CASRGLAASYNEQFF
TRBV5-4,CASSSQGSETQYF
TRBV6-5,CASSYSRGTGYTF
TRBV10-3,CAISESRAGNTEAFF
TRBV7-9,CASSLSWTDTNEKLFF
TRBV7-2,CASSLEAYGYTF
TRBV6-6,CASSYSEQRATEAFF
TRBV28,CASSWASGNTIYF
TRBV6-1,CASSEARLASEGETQYF
TRBV18,CASSTEETQYF
TRBV5-1,CASSLAGIYGYTF
TRBV30,CAWRGDGYTF
TRBV27,CASSFRGSNYGYTF
TRBV30,CAWGQGGNEQFF
TRBV5-6,CASSASNWEGAGELFF
TRBV28,CASSPPNYGYTF
TRBV11-3,CASSLAGDPYEQYF
TRBV5-1,CASSLAIGQGAWEQYF
TRBV2,CASRGLADNTDTQYF
TRBV2,CASSVLAGGSQETQYF
TRBV2,CASSDRGIASNQPQHF
TRBV6-5,CARPRAYEQYF
TRBV9,CASGPGGAGNQPQHF
TRBV11-1,CASSLTKETQYF
TRBV25-1,CASSGDNQAGQPQHF
TRBV29-1,CSVEDSFYSGNTIYF
TRBV14,CASSFDSFSGNTIYF
TRBV19,CASTPSGNTIYF
TRBV19,CASSIDGEETQYF
TRBV5-1,CASSSSGGYNEQFF
TRBV27,CASSLSGTVGQPQHF
TRBV7-2,CASSSQIFQYF
TRBV5-1,CASSLGGRGQGYEQYF
TRBV19,CASIYPKLGGRGKLFF
TRBV28,CASSPGIYQPQHF
TRBV7-9,CASSLQQGGTEAFF
TRBV18,CASSPTGSSGDNEQFF
TRBV19,CASSVDRRETQYF
TRBV7-8,CASRRRGRDPTYEQYF
TRBV10-3,CAISGTGGKYNEQFF
TRBV7-6,CASSLGQGAYNEQFF